This record concerns one TCR beta chain sequence. These data come from a study of control samples from healthy donors and cancer patients. Some clones are missing from TCRdb's copy, which holds only in-frame ones; the method was immunoSEQ multiplex PCR. Of tens of thousands of clones listed, more than 65% were seen once; the top ten hold 11%. From germline, CDR1 is SGDLS and CDR2 YYNGEE. The CDR3 has 16 amino acids. V was shortened by 0 bases and J by 4 bases, with 13 bases between the two germline ends. The source of this sequence is a man between 60 and 70 years old with head and neck cancer. Sequencing was performed on PBMCs. J is TRBJ2-2 and V is TRBV9, with D possibly being TRBD2 (6 bases). This chain's CDR3 is CASSVGVGGPTGELFF. CDR3 nucleotides: TGTGCCAGCAGCGTAGGTGTGGGAGGCCCCACCGGGGAGCTGTTTTTT.